Given below is one T cell receptor beta chain in context. The CDR3 covers 14 residues. V was cut by 3 bases and J by 5 bases, with 16 bases left in between. Germline lookup yields CDR1 SQVTM and CDR2 ANQGSEA. The sample originates from a study of PD-L1 blockade in urothelial cancer. Libraries were prepared by immunoSEQ multiplex PCR; TCRdb keeps only in-frame clonotypes and omits some of them. The sample lists 70,000 to 95,000 clones; around 92% were seen once. Specified time point: pretreatment peripheral blood. The patients' disease, urothelial carcinoma, was locally advanced or metastatic. The source was PBMCs, collected around atezolizumab (anti-PD-L1) treatment. The chain joins TRBV29-1 to TRBJ1-1; D gene unclear. The clonotype was recovered from an elderly woman with urothelial cancer. Here the CDR3 reads CSVDGGLGRTEAFF. Written as DNA, the CDR3 is TGCAGCGTTGATGGAGGGCTGGGGAGGACTGAAGCTTTCTTT.